The next 12 T cell receptor beta chains were all read from a single sample in a study of cytomegalovirus exposure and HLA in healthy donors. 60 Vbeta and 13 Jbeta primers were used in PCR. Profiled with immunoSEQ multiplex PCR; TCRdb holds only in-frame clones, not every one. The sample carries about 90,000 clones, about 67% recorded once. The sequenced material came from PBMCs. These receptor sequences come from a woman under 30 in good health and CMV-seropositive.

This chain joins TRBV30 and TRBJ2-6; perhaps TRBD1 as D (5 bases). The CDR3 extends over 16 amino acids. V was trimmed by 1 base and J by 2 bases, leaving 12 bases between them. Germline V CDR1 and CDR2: GTSNPN, SVGIG (reference sequence). The chain's CDR3 is CAWSATDLTGANVLTF. DNA of the CDR3: TGTGCCTGGAGTGCGACAGATCTAACTGGGGCCAACGTCCTGACTTTC. Full variable domain (remainder filled in from reference TRBV30 and TRBJ2-6): SQTIHQWPATLVQPVGSPLSLECTVEGTSNPNLYWYRQAAGRGLQLLFYSVGIGQISSEVPQNLSASRPQDRQFILSSKKLLLSDSGFYLCAWSATDLTGANVLTFGAGSRLTVL.

CDR3 sequence reads: CASSLASGSTDTQYF. The CDR3 coding sequence is TGTGCCAGCAGCTTGGCTAGCGGTAGCACAGATACGCAGTATTTT. The J gene is TRBJ2-3, the V gene TRBV5-4; TRBD2 agrees at 7 bases. Germline V gene lookup returns CDR1 SGHNT and CDR2 YYREEE (reference sequence). With V trimmed by 0 bases and J by 0 bases, 1 base remained unmatched. The CDR3 has 15 residues.

The chain employs TRBV7-2 and TRBJ2-1; 8 bases match TRBD2. This CDR3 is built from 17 residues. From germline, CDR1 is SGHTA and CDR2 FQGNSA. After removal of 4 bases from V and 4 bases from J, the junction contained 12 bases not matched to a gene. CDR3 protein: CASSSFVRGGSYNEQFF. DNA of the CDR3: TGTGCCAGCAGCTCATTCGTACGGGGGGGCTCTTACAATGAGCAGTTCTTC.

V usage is TRBV7-9 and J usage is TRBJ1-1; TRBD1 matches at 12 bases. CDR3 length equals 18 residues. The junction had 14 bases not matched to a gene; V was cut back by 6 bases and J by 3 bases. Germline-derived CDR1 and CDR2 are SEHNR and FQNEAQ (reference sequence). CDR3 coding DNA: TGTGCCAGCAGTCAACCCACAGGGACAGGGGGCCTGGACACTGAAGCTTTCTTT. It yields the protein CASSQPTGTGGLDTEAFF.

This clone was counted a single time. The J gene is TRBJ2-5, the V gene TRBV27; D possibly corresponds to TRBD2 (6 bases). Germline lookup yields CDR1 MNHEY and CDR2 SMNVEV (reference sequence). The V end was cut by 3 bases, the J end by 5 bases, with 13 bases between. CDR3 length equals 14 residues. CDR3: CASSLLGAGETQYF. CDR3 in DNA: TGTGCCAGCAGTTTGTTAGGGGCGGGGGAGACCCAGTACTTC.

This chain uses TRBV2 with TRBJ2-7; 9 nucleotides align to TRBD1. The CDR3 loop spans 16 amino acids. CDR1 is SNHLY and CDR2 is FYNNEI in the germline V gene. The junction had 15 bases not matched to a gene; V was cut back by 10 bases and J by 2 bases. The CDR3 DNA follows: TGTGCCACCGAGGACTGGGGGGGGGACAGGGCCTACGAGCAGTACTTC. Encoded protein: CATEDWGGDRAYEQYF.

V gene TRBV18 combines with J gene TRBJ1-4, with D possibly matching TRBD1 (5 bases). Germline values: CDR1 KGHSH, CDR2 LQKENI. The CDR3 runs to 16 residues. V lost 6 bases and J 4 bases, leaving 18 bases between the germline ends. CDR3 protein: CASSRPDSSLNEKLFF. The DNA for the CDR3 is TGTGCCAGCTCTCGCCCCGACAGTTCTCTTAATGAAAAACTGTTTTTT.

The chain couples TRBV5-1 to TRBJ2-7; D is undetermined. Between the trimmed V and J ends, which lost 0 bases and 6 bases, there was a span of 13 bases. The CDR3 loop spans 14 amino acids. CDR1 SGHRS and CDR2 YFSETQ come from the germline V gene. The CDR3 coding sequence is TGCGCCAGCAGCTTGGCACCTGTCAGTATCGAGCAGTACTTC. It encodes CASSLAPVSIEQYF. Full variable domain (rest looked up from reference TRBV5-1 and TRBJ2-7): KAGVTQTPRYLIKTRGQQVTLSCSPISGHRSVSWYQQTPGQGLQFLFEYFSETQRNKGNFPGRFSGRQFSNSRSEMNVSTLELGDSALYLCASSLAPVSIEQYFGPGTRLTVT.

The rearrangement joins TRBV6-5 to TRBJ1-1; D is unclear. The CDR3 runs to 16 residues. Germline CDR1 is MNHEY and CDR2 is SVGAGI. Trimming cost V 2 bases and J 1 base, with 14 bases left between them. The CDR3 nucleotides are TGTGCCAGCAGTTACAGGGCGCGACTAAAGAACACTGAAGCTTTCTTT. This translates into CASSYRARLKNTEAFF.

The rearrangement joins TRBV7-2 to TRBJ1-2, with TRBD1 identical over 7 bases. This CDR3 has 15 amino acids. Per the germline V gene, CDR1 is SGHTA and CDR2 is FQGNSA. The junction had 8 bases not matched to a gene; V was cut back by 3 bases and J by 4 bases. The CDR3 loop is CASSLADRDLYGYTF. CDR3 nucleotide sequence: TGTGCCAGCAGCTTGGCCGACAGGGACCTCTATGGCTACACCTTC. Together with reference TRBV7-2 and TRBJ1-2, the CDR3 gives the full variable domain: GAGVSQSPSNKVTEKGKDVELRCDPISGHTALYWYRQSLGQGLEFLIYFQGNSAPDKSGLPSDRFSAERTGGSVSTLTIQRTQQEDSAVYLCASSLADRDLYGYTFGSGTRLTVV.

A single count supports this clone. V gene TRBV5-4 combines with J gene TRBJ2-7, with 11 nucleotides matching TRBD2. V was pared by 5 bases and J by 5 bases, with 15 bases of the junction left unmatched. The CDR3 loop spans 17 amino acids. The germline V gene has CDR1 SGHNT and CDR2 YYREEE (reference sequence). The CDR3: CASSSGRARGSGDEQYF. DNA for the CDR3: TGTGCCAGCAGTAGCGGGAGGGCCAGGGGGTCCGGCGACGAGCAGTACTTC.

The table lists this clone with a few counts. The CDR3 is CASTYQGSDYGYTF. The CDR3 region has the DNA TGTGCCAGCACTTACCAGGGGAGCGACTATGGCTACACCTTC. The gene calls are TRBV2 and TRBJ1-2, with D perhaps matching TRBD1 (6 bases). The length of the CDR3 is 14 residues. Trimming took off 7 bases at V and 3 bases at J, with 15 bases between the two ends. Germline V lookup: CDR1 SNHLY, CDR2 FYNNEI.